Presented here are 16 T cell receptor beta chains from one specimen sequenced in a study of response to subunit inactivated influenza vaccine. TCRdb independently ran MiXCR on the RT-PCR reads; one entry per CDR3 protein. The sample consists of about 570,000 distinct CDR3 sequences, around 11% of them appearing once. This sample was shared with a second study, whose subject was T cells expressing NK-cell markers. That work adds: UMIs accompanied the 5'RACE template switching by which TCR beta cDNA was made.

This sample comprised PBMCs from blood, obtained on the day of vaccination. These receptors all stem from a man aged 50 or older who received an inactivated influenza vaccine.

This clonotype was counted a few times. The V call is TRBV2, the J call TRBJ2-1; 7 bases line up with TRBD1. Trimming at V came to 5 bases and at J to 2 bases, leaving 6 bases not matched to a gene. The length of the CDR3 is 15 residues. Germline CDR1 and CDR2: SNHLY and FYNNEI. DNA of the CDR3: TGTGCCAGCAGTTATACAGGGGACCCCTACAATGAGCAGTTCTTC. This codes for CASSYTGDPYNEQFF.

CDR3 amino acids: CASSEPGRYGYTF. CDR3 DNA sequence: TGTGCCAGCAGTGAACCAGGGAGGTATGGCTACACCTTC. J is TRBJ1-2 and V is TRBV25-1; tentative D call: TRBD1 (5 bases). CDR1 is MGHDK and CDR2 is SYGVNS in the germline V gene. This CDR3 has 13 amino acids. V lost 2 bases to trimming and J lost 5 bases, with 9 bases between them.

This clonotype showed up many times. This chain joins TRBV12-3 or TRBV12-4 and TRBJ2-5; possibly TRBD1 for D (5 bases). This CDR3 contains 14 residues. V was pared by 7 bases and J by 1 base, with 13 bases between. The CDR3 protein is CASMGPRSQETQYF. CDR3 bases: TGTGCCAGCATGGGGCCGCGGAGCCAAGAGACCCAGTACTTC.

This clonotype was found many times. V gene TRBV4-2 combines with J gene TRBJ1-5, with D perhaps TRBD1 (5 bases). The CDR3 spans 16 residues. CDR1 is LGHNA and CDR2 is YNFKEQ in the germline V gene. V lost 0 bases, J lost 5 bases, and 14 bases lay in between. The CDR3 region has the DNA TGTGCCAGCAGCCAAGACGGGGGAACGGGGTATCAGCCCCAGCATTTT. Protein: CASSQDGGTGYQPQHF.

The V call is TRBV6-5, the J call TRBJ2-7; 10 nucleotides line up with TRBD2. CDR1 is MNHEY and CDR2 is SVGAGI in the germline V gene. V was clipped by 3 bases and J by 5 bases; unmatched bases: 4. The CDR3 is 14 residues long. The CDR3 region is CASSYTSGINEQYF. The CDR3 region has the DNA TGTGCCAGCAGTTATACTAGCGGGATCAACGAGCAGTACTTC.

V usage is TRBV4-3 and J usage is TRBJ1-4, with 7 bases matching TRBD1. Losses at the gene ends were 4 bases for V and 0 bases for J; bases not matched to a gene: 5. The CDR3 length is 16 residues. Germline V gives CDR1 LGHNA, CDR2 YSLEER. CDR3 DNA sequence: TGCGCCAGCAGCCGGGACAGATTTGCAACTAATGAAAAACTGTTTTTT. Amino acids: CASSRDRFATNEKLFF.

This clonotype was seen only a few times. This sequence joins TRBV20-1 and TRBJ2-1, with D uncertain. V was clipped by 3 bases and J by 7 bases, with 19 bases between them. The CDR3 loop spans 15 amino acids. Germline V gene data show CDR1 as DFQATT and CDR2 as SNEGSKA (reference sequence). The CDR3 DNA is TGCAGTGCTAGTCCGACTTCATTGAACGGGAATGAGCAGTTCTTC. Its protein product is CSASPTSLNGNEQFF.

This chain connects TRBV4-3 to TRBJ1-2, with D uncertain. The CDR3 consists of 15 residues. Trimming pared 0 bases from V and 3 bases from J, leaving 11 bases between. Germline CDR1 reads LGHNA; CDR2 reads YSLEER. The CDR3 here is CASSQDWGGDYGYTF. The CDR3 coding sequence is TGCGCCAGCAGCCAAGATTGGGGAGGTGACTATGGCTACACCTTC.

The chain employs TRBV30 and TRBJ1-6, with 9 positions matching TRBD1. The V segment lost 3 bases and the J segment 9 bases; nucleotides outside the gene matches: 3. Germline CDR1 GTSNPN, CDR2 SVGIG (reference sequence). The CDR3 spans 13 residues. CDR3: CAWRTQGASPLHF. The CDR3 DNA reads TGTGCCTGGAGAACACAGGGGGCTTCACCCCTCCACTTT.

The sample holds a few counts of this clonotype. The rearrangement links TRBV5-5 to TRBJ1-2; no clear D gene. The CDR3 has 14 residues. Germline CDR1 reads SGHKS; CDR2 reads YYEKEE (reference sequence). Trimming cost V 2 bases and J 5 bases, with 13 bases left between them. This CDR3 is CASSLPGLAYGYTF. CDR3 bases: TGTGCCAGCAGCTTACCGGGTCTCGCTTATGGCTACACCTTC.

This clonotype appeared many times. The V call is TRBV7-2, the J call TRBJ2-3; D perhaps matches TRBD2 (6 bases). CDR3 length equals 15 residues. In germline, CDR1 is SGHTA, CDR2 FQGNSA. Trimming removed 5 bases at V and 0 bases at J, with 12 bases between. CDR3 nucleotide sequence: TGTGCCAGCAGCCCTCGGACTATTAGCACAGATACGCAGTATTTT. Amino acid sequence: CASSPRTISTDTQYF.

The V call is TRBV5-6, the J call TRBJ2-5; D not resolved. Trimming cost V 7 bases and J 5 bases, with 12 bases left between them. The germline gives CDR1 SGHDT, CDR2 YYEEEE. This CDR3 region has 12 residues. Here the CDR3 reads CASERFSETQYF. CDR3 coding DNA: TGTGCCAGCGAACGTTTTTCGGAGACCCAGTACTTC.

In this sample, this clonotype turned up many times. The CDR3 DNA reads as TGCGCCAGCAGCTTGCCCGGGACAGGGGGTGAGCAGTTCTTC. Residues: CASSLPGTGGEQFF. This chain uses TRBV4-1 with TRBJ2-1; 11 bases fit TRBD1. The CDR3 sequence is 14 residues long. Germline V lookup: CDR1 MGHRA, CDR2 YSYEKL. With V trimmed by 5 bases and J by 9 bases, 6 bases remained unmatched.

The V call is TRBV6-2 or TRBV6-3, the J call TRBJ2-7; perhaps TRBD1 as D (6 bases). The germline V gene has CDR1 MNHEY and CDR2 SVGEGT. Trimming left V 10 bases short and J 6 bases short, with 13 bases between. The length of the CDR3 is 11 residues. The CDR3 reads CATGDGGEQYF. In DNA form, the CDR3 reads TGTGCCACAGGGGACGGCGGCGAGCAGTACTTC.

This chain links TRBV15 with TRBJ1-4; the D gene is possibly TRBD1 (5 bases). CDR3 length equals 14 residues. V shed 4 bases and J shed 0 bases, with 6 bases lying between them. Germline values: CDR1 LNHNV, CDR2 YYDKDF (reference sequence). CDR3 in DNA: TGTGCCACCAGCACCAGGGCAACTAATGAAAAACTGTTTTTT. Its translation is CATSTRATNEKLFF.

V usage is TRBV10-3 and J usage is TRBJ2-1; the D is unclear. CDR3 length: 13 residues. Germline CDR1 ENHRY, CDR2 SYGVKD. Trimming stripped 0 bases from V and 9 bases from J, with 9 bases between. The DNA for the CDR3 is TGTGCCATCAGTGAGTCATTTGTTACTGAGCAGTTCTTC. Translated: CAISESFVTEQFF.